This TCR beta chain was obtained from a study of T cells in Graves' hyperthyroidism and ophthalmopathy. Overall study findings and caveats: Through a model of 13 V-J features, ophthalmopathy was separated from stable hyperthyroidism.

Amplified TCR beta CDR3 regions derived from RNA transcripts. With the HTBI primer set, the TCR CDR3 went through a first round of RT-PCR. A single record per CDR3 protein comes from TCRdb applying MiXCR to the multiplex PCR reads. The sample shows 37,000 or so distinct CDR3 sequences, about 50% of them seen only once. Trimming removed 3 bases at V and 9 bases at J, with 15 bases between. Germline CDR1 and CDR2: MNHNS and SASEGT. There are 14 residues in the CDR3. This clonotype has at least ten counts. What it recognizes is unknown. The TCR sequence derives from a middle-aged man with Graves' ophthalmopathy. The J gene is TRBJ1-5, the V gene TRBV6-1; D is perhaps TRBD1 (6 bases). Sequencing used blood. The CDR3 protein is CASSEGNRVVPQHF. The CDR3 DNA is TGTGCCAGCAGTGAGGGAAACAGGGTCGTGCCCCAGCATTTT.